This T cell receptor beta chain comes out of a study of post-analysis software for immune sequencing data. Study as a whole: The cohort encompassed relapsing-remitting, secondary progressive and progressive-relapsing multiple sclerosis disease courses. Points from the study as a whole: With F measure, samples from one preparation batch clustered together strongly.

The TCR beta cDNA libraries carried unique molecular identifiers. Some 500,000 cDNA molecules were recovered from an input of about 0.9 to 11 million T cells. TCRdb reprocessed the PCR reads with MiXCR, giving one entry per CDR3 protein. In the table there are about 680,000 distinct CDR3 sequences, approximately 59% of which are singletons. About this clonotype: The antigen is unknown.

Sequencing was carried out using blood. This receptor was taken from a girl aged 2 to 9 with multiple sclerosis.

The CDR3 DNA reads TGTGCCAGCAGCTCGCTGATACACAATGAGCAGTTCTTC. Protein product: CASSSLIHNEQFF. The chain recombines TRBV7-9 with TRBJ2-1; D gene unclear. V was pared by 4 bases and J by 5 bases, with 9 bases between. The CDR3 spans 13 residues. Germline assignment: CDR1 SEHNR and CDR2 FQNEAQ (reference sequence).